This is a list of T cell receptor beta chains from one sample in a study of CDR3 diversity in severe acne. MiXCR, run by TCRdb on the PCR reads, gives a single entry per CDR3 protein. The sample shows some 90,000 distinct CDR3 sequences, roughly half of them seen only once. The specimen was blood. The source of these receptors is a male donor in good health, serving as a control. Each CDR3 is given with its conserved first and last residue. Fields, in order: D gene, V gene, clone size, J gene, CDR3 length, CDR3 DNA, CDR3 protein. The D gene is left open where the match is weak. Some rows mark clone size as missing; the rest say once, few, many or name a class of expanded clone.

-,TRBV20-1,-,TRBJ1-5,15,TGCAGTGCTAGAGCGGGGGGGGGAATGAATCAGCCCCAGCATTTT,CSARAGGGMNQPQHF
-,TRBV15,-,TRBJ1-2,14,TGTGCCAGCTGCACAGATGACCAAAGATATGGCTACACCTTC,CASCTDDQRYGYTF
-,TRBV7-9,-,TRBJ2-5,14,TGTGCCAGCAGCTTAAGGACCAACAAAGAGACCCAGTACTTC,CASSLRTNKETQYF
-,TRBV24-1,many,TRBJ2-5,12,TGTGCCACCAGTGAAAATCAAGAGACCCAGTACTTC,CATSENQETQYF
TRBD1,TRBV6-1,few,TRBJ2-6,15,TGTGCCACCGGACAGGCGCCTGGGGGGGCCAACGTCCTGACTTTC,CATGQAPGGANVLTF
-,TRBV12-3/TRBV12-4,many,TRBJ2-2,16,TGTGCCAGCAGTTTATCCCTGAGCGACCCTACCGGGGAGCTGTTTTTT,CASSLSLSDPTGELFF
-,TRBV10-1,few,TRBJ2-2,18,TGCGCCAGCAGTGAAGGAGGTAGCGTGTTTTCGAACACCGGGGAGCTGTTTTTT,CASSEGGSVFSNTGELFF
-,TRBV20-1,many,TRBJ2-1,14,TGCAGTGCTAATGGGCTAGGAAGGCACAATGAGCAGTTCTTC,CSANGLGRHNEQFF
-,TRBV6-4,once,TRBJ2-4,11,TGTGCCAGCACAGGGAAAAACATTCAGTACTTC,CASTGKNIQYF
-,TRBV5-1,medium-sized,TRBJ1-6,12,TGCGCCAGCAGAGGGGACAATTCACCCCTCCACTTT,CASRGDNSPLHF
TRBD2,TRBV11-2,many,TRBJ2-7,15,TGTGCCAGCAGCATATTAGCGGGAGGGGTTTACGAGCAGTACTTC,CASSILAGGVYEQYF
-,TRBV15,-,TRBJ1-1,13,TGTGCCACCAGCAGAGATCAGGACACTGAAGCTTTCTTT,CATSRDQDTEAFF
TRBD1,TRBV28,-,TRBJ2-7,15,TGTGCCAGCAGAAACACCGGGACAGAGGCCTACGAGCAGTACTTC,CASRNTGTEAYEQYF
-,TRBV29-1,medium-sized,TRBJ1-1,13,TGCAGCGTTGAAGTCGCAACACTCTACGAAGCTTTCTTT,CSVEVATLYEAFF
-,TRBV10-2,few,TRBJ1-1,13,TGCGCCAGCAGTGAGTCCCACGGCACTGAAGCTTTCTTT,CASSESHGTEAFF
-,TRBV20-1,medium-sized,TRBJ1-5,14,TGCAATGCTAGAGATCCCGGGGGGAGACAGCCCCAGCATTTT,CNARDPGGRQPQHF
-,TRBV4-1,few,TRBJ1-5,16,TGTGCCAGCAGCCAAGATAGAGGGAATAGCAATCAGCCCCAGCATTTT,CASSQDRGNSNQPQHF
-,TRBV20-1,-,TRBJ2-7,15,TGCAGTGCTACTATGGGGCAGGGTACGTCCTACGAGCAGTACTTC,CSATMGQGTSYEQYF
-,TRBV29-1,many,TRBJ2-5,12,TGCAGCGCCGGCAGCGTCCAAGAGACCCAGTACTTC,CSAGSVQETQYF
-,TRBV2,many,TRBJ1-6,14,TGTGCCAGCTCCGCCCTTCCATATAATTCACCCCTCCACTTT,CASSALPYNSPLHF
-,TRBV20-1,-,TRBJ1-1,12,TGCAGTGCTAGAGGAGAAGGGACTGGAGCTTTCTTT,CSARGEGTGAFF
TRBD1,TRBV12-3/TRBV12-4,-,TRBJ1-5,15,TGTGCCAGCAGCTCCTGGACAGGGCTCAATCAGCCCCAGCATTTT,CASSSWTGLNQPQHF
TRBD2,TRBV5-6,once,TRBJ2-3,16,TGTGCCAGCAGCAGGATAGCGGGAGGGAACACAGATACGCAGTATTTT,CASSRIAGGNTDTQYF
-,TRBV6-4,many,TRBJ2-1,13,TGTGCCAGCAGTGAACGGGGCAGGAATGAGCAGTTCTTC,CASSERGRNEQFF
-,TRBV10-3,-,TRBJ1-4,13,TGTGCCAGCAGTTACGGGTATAATGAAAAACTGTTTTTT,CASSYGYNEKLFF
-,TRBV30,few,TRBJ2-2,15,TGTGCCTGGAGTGTTCCGCAGGGGCTGGGCGGGGAGCTGTTTTTT,CAWSVPQGLGGELFF
TRBD1,TRBV20-1,-,TRBJ1-6,14,TGCAGTGCAAGGACAGGGGGGGGTAGTTCACCCCTCCACTTT,CSARTGGGSSPLHF
-,TRBV9,many,TRBJ1-6,15,TGTGCCAGCAGTGAAGAGGGGTACGGCAATTCACCCCTCCACTTT,CASSEEGYGNSPLHF
-,TRBV28,many,TRBJ2-7,14,TGTGCCAGCAGTCCGGACCACAGGGTCTACGAGCAGTACTTC,CASSPDHRVYEQYF
-,TRBV4-1,-,TRBJ1-1,14,TGCGCCAGCAGCCAAAATGCGGGGGATCCTGAAGCTTTCTTT,CASSQNAGDPEAFF
-,TRBV25-1,-,TRBJ2-7,14,TGTGCCAGCAGTGTAAGGCAGGGGAACCACGAGCAGTACTTC,CASSVRQGNHEQYF
TRBD1,TRBV25-1,few,TRBJ1-1,13,TGTGCCAGCAGGAGGGGGCTTGACACTGAAGCTTTCTTT,CASRRGLDTEAFF
-,TRBV7-9,few,TRBJ1-6,16,TGTGCCAGCAGCCTTGGTGGGAGGGGGGATAATTCACCCCTCCACTTT,CASSLGGRGDNSPLHF
-,TRBV4-1,-,TRBJ2-5,16,TGCGCCAGCAGCCAACCGGGAGATCAGCCACAAGAGACCCAGTACTTC,CASSQPGDQPQETQYF
-,TRBV5-6,-,TRBJ1-5,14,TGTGCCAGCAGCTTTGGCACAAGCAATCAGCCCCAGCATTTT,CASSFGTSNQPQHF
-,TRBV29-1,-,TRBJ1-2,16,TGCAGCGTTGAAGGGGAAGCAGGGGCCTCTAACTATGGCTACACCTTC,CSVEGEAGASNYGYTF
-,TRBV24-1,-,TRBJ1-2,15,TGTGCCACCAGTGAGCCTTTGCGGGCGCAAGATGGCTACACCTTC,CATSEPLRAQDGYTF
TRBD2,TRBV25-1,-,TRBJ2-3,15,TGTGCCAGCAGTGATAGCGGGGGGTCCACAGATACGCAGTATTTT,CASSDSGGSTDTQYF
TRBD1,TRBV12-3/TRBV12-4,many,TRBJ1-4,18,TGTGCCAGCAGTCGAGGGACAGGATACCTTGCAACTAATGAAAAACTGTTTTTT,CASSRGTGYLATNEKLFF
TRBD2,TRBV3-1,-,TRBJ2-1,15,TGTGCCAGCAGCGTAGCGGGGGGGCCGCGGAATGAGCAGTTCTTC,CASSVAGGPRNEQFF
TRBD2,TRBV5-4,-,TRBJ2-5,16,TGTGCCAGCAGCCGCGGATTAGCGGGGGCCGGGGAGACCCAGTACTTC,CASSRGLAGAGETQYF
-,TRBV6-5,-,TRBJ1-1,15,TGTGCCAGCAGACCTCCGGGGAGACTGAACACTGAAGCTTTCTTT,CASRPPGRLNTEAFF
-,TRBV20-1,many,TRBJ2-7,14,TGCAGTGCTAGAGATCAGAACAGGTACTACGAGCAGTACTTC,CSARDQNRYYEQYF
-,TRBV20-1,medium-sized,TRBJ2-7,13,TGCAGTGCTAGGGGATCAAAAGACTACGAGCAGTACTTC,CSARGSKDYEQYF
TRBD1,TRBV7-8,-,TRBJ1-2,14,TGTGCCAGCAGCTTAGGACAGGGTGCCTATGGCTACACCTTC,CASSLGQGAYGYTF
TRBD1,TRBV19,-,TRBJ1-5,15,TGTGCCGGTAGCAAAGGGGACAGTAGCAGTCAGCCCCAGCATTTT,CAGSKGDSSSQPQHF
TRBD1,TRBV7-8,-,TRBJ2-7,12,TGTGCCTGGAGTGACAGGGCCGGCGAGCAGTACTTC,CAWSDRAGEQYF
-,TRBV7-8,-,TRBJ2-7,13,TGTGCCACCTCCCGGACACAACCCTACGAGCAGTACTTC,CATSRTQPYEQYF